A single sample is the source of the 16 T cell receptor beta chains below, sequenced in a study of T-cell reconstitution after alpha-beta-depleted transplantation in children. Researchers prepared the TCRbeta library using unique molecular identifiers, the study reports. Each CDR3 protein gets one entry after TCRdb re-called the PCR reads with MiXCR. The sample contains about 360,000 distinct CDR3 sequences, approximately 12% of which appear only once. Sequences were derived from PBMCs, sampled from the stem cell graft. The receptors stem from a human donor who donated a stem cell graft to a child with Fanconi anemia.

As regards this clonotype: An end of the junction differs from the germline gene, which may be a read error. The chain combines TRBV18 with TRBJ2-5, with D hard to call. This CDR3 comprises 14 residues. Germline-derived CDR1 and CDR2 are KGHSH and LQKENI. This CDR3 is CASSPGRSQGTQYF. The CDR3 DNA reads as TGTGCCAGCTCACCTGGACGCTCCCAAGGGACCCAGTACTTC.

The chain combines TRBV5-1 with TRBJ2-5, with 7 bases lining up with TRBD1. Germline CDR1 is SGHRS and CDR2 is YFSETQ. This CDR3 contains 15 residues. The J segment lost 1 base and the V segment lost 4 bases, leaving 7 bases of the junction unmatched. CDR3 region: CASSTRTGAQETQYF. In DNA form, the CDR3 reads TGCGCCAGCAGCACGAGGACAGGAGCCCAAGAGACCCAGTACTTC.

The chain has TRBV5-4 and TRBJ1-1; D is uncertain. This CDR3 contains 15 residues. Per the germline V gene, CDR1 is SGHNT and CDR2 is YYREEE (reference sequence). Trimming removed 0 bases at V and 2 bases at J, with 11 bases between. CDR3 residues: CASSLGVQVNTEAFF. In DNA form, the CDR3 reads TGTGCCAGCAGCTTGGGGGTGCAGGTTAACACTGAAGCTTTCTTT.

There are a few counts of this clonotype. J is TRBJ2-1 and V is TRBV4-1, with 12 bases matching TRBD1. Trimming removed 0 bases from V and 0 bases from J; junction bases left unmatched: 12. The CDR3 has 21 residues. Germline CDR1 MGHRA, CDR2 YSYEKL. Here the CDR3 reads CASSQDFGGQGALRSYNEQFF. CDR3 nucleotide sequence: TGCGCCAGCAGCCAAGATTTTGGGGGACAGGGGGCGCTTCGCTCCTACAATGAGCAGTTCTTC.

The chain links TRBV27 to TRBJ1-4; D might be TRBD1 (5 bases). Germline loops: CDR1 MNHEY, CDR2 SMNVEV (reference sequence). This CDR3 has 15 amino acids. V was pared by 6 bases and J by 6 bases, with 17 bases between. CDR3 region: CASSPIQGPDEKLFF. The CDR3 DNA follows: TGTGCCAGCAGCCCAATTCAGGGACCCGATGAAAAACTGTTTTTT.

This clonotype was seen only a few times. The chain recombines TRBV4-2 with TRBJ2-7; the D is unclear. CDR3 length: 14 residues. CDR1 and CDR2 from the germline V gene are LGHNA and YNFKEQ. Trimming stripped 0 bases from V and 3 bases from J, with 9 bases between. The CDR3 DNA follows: TGTGCCAGCAGCCAAGATTGGCGAAACTACGAGCAGTACTTC. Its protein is CASSQDWRNYEQYF.

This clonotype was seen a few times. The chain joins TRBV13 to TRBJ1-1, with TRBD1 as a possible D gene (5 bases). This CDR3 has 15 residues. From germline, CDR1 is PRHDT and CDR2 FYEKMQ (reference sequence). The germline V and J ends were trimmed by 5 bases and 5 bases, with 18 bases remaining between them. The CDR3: CASSQTGTLGTEAFF. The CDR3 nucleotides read TGTGCCAGCAGCCAGACCGGGACCTTGGGGACTGAAGCTTTCTTT.

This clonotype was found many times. The CDR3: CASSQERGLNTEAFF. DNA for the CDR3: TGTGCCAGCAGCCAAGAACGGGGACTGAACACTGAAGCTTTCTTT. The chain couples TRBV4-2 to TRBJ1-1, with a tentative D call TRBD1 (5 bases). V was clipped by 0 bases and J by 0 bases, with 8 bases between them. The length of the CDR3 is 15 residues. From germline, CDR1 is LGHNA and CDR2 YNFKEQ.

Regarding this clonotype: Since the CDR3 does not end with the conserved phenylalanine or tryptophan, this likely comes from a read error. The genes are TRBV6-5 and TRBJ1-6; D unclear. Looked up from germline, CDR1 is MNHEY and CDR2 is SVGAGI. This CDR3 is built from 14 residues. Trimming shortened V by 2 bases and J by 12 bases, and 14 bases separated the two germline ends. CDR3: CASSYELTMVPLHS. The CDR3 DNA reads TGTGCCAGCAGTTACGAACTCACCATGGTACCCCTCCACTCT.

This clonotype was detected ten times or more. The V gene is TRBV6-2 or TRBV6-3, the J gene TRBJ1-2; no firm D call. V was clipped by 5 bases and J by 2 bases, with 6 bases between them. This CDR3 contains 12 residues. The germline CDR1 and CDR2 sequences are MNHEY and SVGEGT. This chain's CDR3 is CASSTVNYGYTF. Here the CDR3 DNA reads TGTGCCAGCAGTACGGTGAACTATGGCTACACCTTC.

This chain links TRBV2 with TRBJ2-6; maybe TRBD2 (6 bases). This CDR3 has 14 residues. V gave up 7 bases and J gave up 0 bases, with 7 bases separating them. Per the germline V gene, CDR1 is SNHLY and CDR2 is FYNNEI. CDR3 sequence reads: CASKEGSGANVLTF. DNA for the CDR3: TGTGCCAGCAAGGAGGGCTCTGGGGCCAACGTCCTGACTTTC.

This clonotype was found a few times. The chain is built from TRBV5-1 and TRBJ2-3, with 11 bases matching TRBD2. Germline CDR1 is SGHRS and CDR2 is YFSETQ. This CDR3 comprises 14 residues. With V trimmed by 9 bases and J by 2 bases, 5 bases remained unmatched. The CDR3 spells CATSTSGDTDTQYF. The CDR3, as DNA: TGCGCCACTTCGACTAGCGGGGACACAGATACGCAGTATTTT.

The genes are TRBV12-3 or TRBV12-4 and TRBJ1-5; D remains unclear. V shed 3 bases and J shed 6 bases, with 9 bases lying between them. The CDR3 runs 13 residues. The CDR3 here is CASSLESRQPQHF. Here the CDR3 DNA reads TGTGCCAGCAGTTTGGAGTCTCGTCAGCCCCAGCATTTT.

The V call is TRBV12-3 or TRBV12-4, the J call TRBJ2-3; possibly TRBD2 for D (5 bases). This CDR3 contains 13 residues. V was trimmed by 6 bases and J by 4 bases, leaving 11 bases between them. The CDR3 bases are TGTGCCAGCAGCTCCGGGATATCAGATACGCAGTATTTT. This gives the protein CASSSGISDTQYF.

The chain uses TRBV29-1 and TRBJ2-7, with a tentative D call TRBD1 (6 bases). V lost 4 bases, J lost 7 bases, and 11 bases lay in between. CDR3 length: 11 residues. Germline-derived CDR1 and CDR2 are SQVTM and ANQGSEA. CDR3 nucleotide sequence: TGCAGCGTTGCCTCAGGGGATGAGCAGTACGTC. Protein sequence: CSVASGDEQYV.

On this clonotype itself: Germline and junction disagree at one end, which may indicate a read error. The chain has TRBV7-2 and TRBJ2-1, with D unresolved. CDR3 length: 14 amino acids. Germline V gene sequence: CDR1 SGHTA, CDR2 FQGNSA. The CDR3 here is CASSLYAGYNDQFF. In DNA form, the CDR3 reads TGTGCCAGCAGCTTATATGCCGGGTACAATGATCAGTTCTTC.